What follows are 32 T cell receptor beta chains derived from one specimen sequenced in a study of blood T cell repertoires in COVID-19. Some clones are missing from TCRdb's copy, which holds only in-frame ones; the method was immunoSEQ multiplex PCR. The table records 50,000 to 70,000 clones, 80% to 95% of them present only once. Sequencing input: peripheral blood. Receptors originate from a human donor with active COVID-19. The donor label of this sample is uncertain.

V is TRBV19 and J is TRBJ1-5; D perhaps matches TRBD1 (6 bases). Trimming stripped 6 bases from V and 3 bases from J, with 15 bases between. CDR3 length: 15 residues. The germline V gene has CDR1 LNHDA and CDR2 SQIVND (reference sequence). CDR3 region: CASRALRTANQPQHF. CDR3 coding DNA: TGTGCCAGTAGGGCCCTGAGGACAGCCAATCAGCCCCAGCATTTT.

V is TRBV5-6 and J is TRBJ2-1; 8 nucleotides align to TRBD2. The length of the CDR3 is 13 residues. The V segment lost 2 bases and the J segment 12 bases; nucleotides outside the gene matches: 7. Germline assignment: CDR1 SGHDT and CDR2 YYEEEE. CDR3 nucleotide sequence: TGTGCCAGCAGCTTACCAGCGGGGGTCCGGCAGTTCTTC. Encoded protein: CASSLPAGVRQFF.

This chain uses TRBV12-3 or TRBV12-4 with TRBJ1-2, with 8 bases lining up with TRBD1. The CDR3 runs to 13 residues. Trimming removed 2 bases from V and 8 bases from J; junction bases left unmatched: 4. The CDR3 reads CASSLTGGEGYTF. DNA for the CDR3: TGTGCCAGCAGTTTAACAGGGGGGGAAGGCTACACCTTC.

This chain links TRBV2 with TRBJ1-5; D uncertain. This CDR3 contains 14 residues. V shed 3 bases and J shed 7 bases, with 13 bases lying between them. Germline loops: CDR1 SNHLY, CDR2 FYNNEI. DNA for the CDR3: TGTGCCAGCAGTGACAAACTAGCTTGGCAGCCCCAGCATTTT. Protein product: CASSDKLAWQPQHF.

The chain has TRBV7-2 and TRBJ2-7; TRBD2 matches at 7 bases. CDR1 and CDR2 (germline): SGHTA, FQGNSA. V lost 6 bases, J lost 4 bases, and 3 bases stayed unmatched. This CDR3 spans 12 amino acids. This CDR3 is CASRGGGYEQYF. The CDR3, as DNA: TGTGCCAGCAGGGGCGGGGGATACGAGCAGTACTTC.

V gene TRBV18 combines with J gene TRBJ2-7; TRBD1 matches 9 bases. This CDR3 spans 13 amino acids. CDR1 KGHSH and CDR2 LQKENI come from the germline V gene. The V segment lost 4 bases and the J segment 7 bases; nucleotides outside the gene matches: 5. CDR3 nucleotide sequence: TGTGCCAGCTCACAACAGGGGGCGCCTGAGCAGTACTTC. This translates into CASSQQGAPEQYF.

This chain joins TRBV6-5 and TRBJ1-4, with D maybe TRBD1 (5 bases). In germline, CDR1 is MNHEY, CDR2 SVGAGI. CDR3 size: 12 residues. The V end was cut by 8 bases, the J end by 10 bases, with 14 bases between. CDR3 sequence reads: CASSVRGGKLFF. The DNA for the CDR3 is TGTGCCAGCTCGGTTCGGGGGGGAAAACTGTTTTTT.

This clone is a singleton in its sample. The genes are TRBV28 and TRBJ2-7; 8 positions match TRBD1. CDR1 and CDR2 from the germline V gene are MDHEN and SYDVKM. Unmatched junction bases numbered 7, after V lost 5 bases and J lost 4 bases. The CDR3 extends over 14 amino acids. The CDR3 is CASSQIDRGYEQYF. CDR3 nucleotides: TGTGCCAGCAGTCAGATTGACAGGGGATACGAGCAGTACTTC.

The rearrangement links TRBV28 to TRBJ1-2, with a possible D match to TRBD1 (6 bases). V was trimmed by 8 bases and J by 2 bases, leaving 24 bases between them. This CDR3 comprises 17 residues. Germline loops: CDR1 MDHEN, CDR2 SYDVKM. CDR3 in DNA: TGTGCCAGCCGCCTACCTCTTACTCGGGACATCAACTATGGCTACACCTTC. This translates into CASRLPLTRDINYGYTF.

This chain joins TRBV24-1 and TRBJ2-3; 7 nucleotides match TRBD1. Germline CDR1 and CDR2: KGHDR and SFDVKD. The CDR3 is made up of 14 amino acids. V shed 4 bases and J 3 bases; nucleotides not matched to a gene: 3. The CDR3 protein is CATSDPTGTDTQYF. Here the CDR3 DNA reads TGTGCCACCAGTGACCCGACAGGGACAGATACGCAGTATTTT.

This rearrangement joins TRBV7-9 to TRBJ2-7; 8 positions agree with TRBD2. The J segment lost 0 bases and the V segment lost 11 bases, leaving 6 bases of the junction unmatched. This CDR3 has 13 residues. Germline V gives CDR1 SEHNR, CDR2 FQNEAQ (reference sequence). CDR3 sequence (DNA): TGTGCCTCGGGGGGGTTTAGCTCCTACGAGCAGTACTTC. This translates into CASGGFSSYEQYF.

The chain employs TRBV11-2 and TRBJ2-1, with 10 nucleotides matching TRBD2. Germline trimming cut 1 base from V and 4 bases from J; bases unmatched to any gene: 1. Germline V gene lookup returns CDR1 SGHAT and CDR2 FQNNGV. The CDR3 covers 15 residues. DNA of the CDR3: TGTGCCAGCAGCTTAGTACTAGCGGGGTACAATGAGCAGTTCTTC. The encoded protein is CASSLVLAGYNEQFF.

V and J are TRBV15 and TRBJ1-4, with D possibly being TRBD1 (5 bases). V lost 5 bases and J 10 bases, leaving 17 bases between the germline ends. The CDR3 is 14 residues long. Looked up from germline, CDR1 is LNHNV and CDR2 is YYDKDF (reference sequence). The DNA of the CDR3 is TGTGCCACCAGCCAAGACCGTGGCGGGGGAAAACTGTTTTTT. Amino acid sequence: CATSQDRGGGKLFF.

V gene TRBV5-5 combines with J gene TRBJ1-5; no firm D call. There are 14 residues in the CDR3. From germline, CDR1 is SGHKS and CDR2 YYEKEE (reference sequence). The V end was cut by 1 base, the J end by 6 bases, with 11 bases between. The CDR3 DNA is TGTGCCAGCAGCTTGTGGGCCGCCGGTCAGCCCCAGCATTTT. Protein: CASSLWAAGQPQHF.

The chain combines TRBV27 with TRBJ1-5, with 8 positions matching TRBD1. V lost 5 bases to trimming and J lost 3 bases; unmatched junction nucleotides: 12. CDR3 length: 17 amino acids. Germline loops: CDR1 MNHEY, CDR2 SMNVEV (reference sequence). The CDR3 bases are TGTGCCAGCAGTCCATGGCGGGACAGGTGGGCCAATCAGCCCCAGCATTTT. This translates into CASSPWRDRWANQPQHF.

The count of this clone is one. This chain connects TRBV27 to TRBJ2-7; 7 nucleotides match TRBD1. Trimming took 3 bases from V and 0 from J; bases not matched to a gene: 11. This CDR3 is 17 amino acids long. Germline CDR1 reads MNHEY; CDR2 reads SMNVEV (reference sequence). The CDR3 nucleotides read TGTGCCAGCAGTTTGCCGCTCCGGGACAGCCACTCCTACGAGCAGTACGTC. Amino acids: CASSLPLRDSHSYEQYV.

Written as DNA, the CDR3 is TGTGCCAGCAGTTACCACAACCAATGGAATCAGCCCCAGCATTTT. It translates to CASSYHNQWNQPQHF. This chain links TRBV6-6 with TRBJ1-5; D gene unclear. The V end lost 2 bases, the J end lost 4 bases, and 12 bases lay between the germline ends. CDR3 length equals 15 residues. Germline V CDR1 and CDR2: MNHNY, SVGAGI (reference sequence).

The chain links TRBV2 to TRBJ1-1, with D unclear. CDR3 length: 14 residues. The V end was cut by 4 bases, the J end by 0 bases, with 9 bases between. CDR1 and CDR2 from the germline V gene are SNHLY and FYNNEI. The CDR3 spells CASSVRGMNTEAFF. CDR3 nucleotide sequence: TGTGCCAGCAGTGTAAGAGGAATGAACACTGAAGCTTTCTTT.

V usage is TRBV6-6 and J usage is TRBJ2-1; 10 nucleotides align to TRBD1. CDR1 is MNHNY, CDR2 SVGAGI, per germline (reference sequence). The ends lost 3 bases at V and 5 bases at J; junction bases unmatched: 4. The CDR3 loop spans 15 amino acids. The DNA of the CDR3 is TGTGCCAGCAGTTATGGGACAGGGGACCACAATGAGCAGTTCTTC. Translating gives CASSYGTGDHNEQFF.

This clone was detected only once. The V gene is TRBV28, the J gene TRBJ2-5, with a tentative D call TRBD2 (5 bases). Trimming shortened V by 8 bases and J by 1 base, and 8 bases separated the two germline ends. Germline V gene sequence: CDR1 MDHEN, CDR2 SYDVKM. The CDR3 extends over 12 amino acids. The CDR3 sequence is CASQAVQETQYF. The CDR3 bases are TGTGCCAGCCAAGCGGTCCAAGAGACCCAGTACTTC.

J is TRBJ2-3 and V is TRBV6-2 or TRBV6-3; TRBD1 aligns across 7 bases. Germline loops: CDR1 MNHEY, CDR2 SVGEGT. V shed 8 bases, J shed 3 bases, and the junction held 11 bases outside the gene matches. The CDR3 runs to 15 residues. CDR3 loop: CASRPWTGLTDTQYF. For the CDR3, the DNA is TGTGCCAGCCGCCCATGGACAGGCCTGACAGATACGCAGTATTTT.

This clone was seen just once. The V gene is TRBV5-1, the J gene TRBJ2-7; perhaps TRBD1 as D (6 bases). V lost 4 bases, J lost 2 bases, and 13 bases lay in between. The CDR3 length is 14 residues. The germline gives CDR1 SGHRS, CDR2 YFSETQ. The CDR3 reads CASSPTGQTYEQYF. Here the CDR3 DNA reads TGCGCCAGCAGCCCCACCGGACAGACCTACGAGCAGTACTTC.

This chain uses TRBV7-6 with TRBJ2-2; D perhaps matches TRBD2 (5 bases). Germline V gene sequence: CDR1 SGHVS, CDR2 FNYEAQ. The CDR3 contains 15 residues. Trimming took off 0 bases at V and 1 base at J, with 6 bases between the two ends. In DNA form, the CDR3 reads TGTGCCAGCAGCTTAGCGGCGGGGAACACCGGGGAGCTGTTTTTT. This codes for CASSLAAGNTGELFF.

The chain employs TRBV27 and TRBJ2-1; 9 positions match TRBD2. The CDR3 totals 16 residues. Germline lookup yields CDR1 MNHEY and CDR2 SMNVEV (reference sequence). V shed 6 bases and J 9 bases; nucleotides not matched to a gene: 15. CDR3 in DNA: TGTGCCAGCAGCCACCAGTTTTTAGCGGGAGAAGGTGAGCAGTTCTTC. Translated, it gives CASSHQFLAGEGEQFF.

In its sample, this clone was seen once. The gene calls are TRBV11-2 and TRBJ2-7, with D possibly matching TRBD1 (5 bases). Germline CDR1 SGHAT, CDR2 FQNNGV. V shed 5 bases and J shed 3 bases, with 11 bases lying between them. The CDR3 length is 13 residues. This CDR3 reads CASSLQTVYEQYF. CDR3 nucleotide sequence: TGTGCCAGCAGCCTCCAGACAGTCTACGAGCAGTACTTC.

The genes are TRBV4-1 and TRBJ2-2; 9 nucleotides line up with TRBD1. V lost 1 base and J lost 0; bases outside the gene matches: 3. Germline CDR1 is MGHRA and CDR2 is YSYEKL. This CDR3 spans 17 amino acids. The CDR3 reads CASSQATGGANTGELFF. CDR3 DNA sequence: TGCGCCAGCAGCCAAGCTACAGGGGGCGCGAACACCGGGGAGCTGTTTTTT.

V usage is TRBV6-1 and J usage is TRBJ1-1; TRBD1 matches at 9 bases. The V and J ends lost 0 bases and 5 bases, in that order; junction bases with no gene match: 7. The CDR3 has 16 residues. The germline V gene encodes CDR1 MNHNS and CDR2 SASEGT. CDR3 protein: CASSEAFGTGKTEAFF. The CDR3 region has the DNA TGTGCCAGCAGTGAAGCTTTCGGGACAGGGAAGACTGAAGCTTTCTTT.

V and J are TRBV7-8 and TRBJ2-2, with D maybe TRBD2 (5 bases). The germline V and J ends were trimmed by 1 base and 6 bases, with 12 bases remaining between them. From germline, CDR1 is SGHVS and CDR2 FQNEAQ. The CDR3 is 15 amino acids. Written as DNA, the CDR3 is TGTGCCAGCAGCTTAGACGGGATGGTGGCCGGGGAGCTGTTTTTT. This translates into CASSLDGMVAGELFF.

The chain uses TRBV5-1 and TRBJ1-2; no reliable D call. The CDR3 runs 14 residues. The germline CDR1 and CDR2 sequences are SGHRS and YFSETQ. V was trimmed by 0 bases and J by 8 bases, leaving 14 bases between them. The CDR3 DNA follows: TGCGCCAGCAGCTTGGTGGAGGGATTGACCGGCTACACCTTC. Its translation is CASSLVEGLTGYTF.

This chain uses TRBV6-5 with TRBJ2-2; a weak D match, TRBD1 (5 bases). Trimming left V 9 bases short and J 0 bases short, with 11 bases between. Germline CDR1 reads MNHEY; CDR2 reads SVGAGI. The CDR3 is made up of 14 amino acids. CDR3 sequence reads: CASRGPANTGELFF. The CDR3 DNA reads as TGTGCCAGTAGGGGTCCTGCGAACACCGGGGAGCTGTTTTTT.

The chain joins TRBV5-4 to TRBJ2-3, with TRBD2 matching over 12 bases. The germline gives CDR1 SGHNT, CDR2 YYREEE (reference sequence). Trimming at V came to 0 bases and at J to 5 bases, leaving 4 bases not matched to a gene. The CDR3 contains 16 residues. CDR3 sequence (DNA): TGTGCCAGCAGCTTGGGGACTAGCGGGAAGAAAGATACGCAGTATTTT. Its protein product is CASSLGTSGKKDTQYF.

The table lists this clone with a count of one. The chain joins TRBV3-1 (or the pseudogene TRBV3-2) to TRBJ1-1; 7 bases agree with TRBD1. This CDR3 is 14 amino acids long. After removal of 5 bases from V and 0 bases from J, the junction contained 3 bases not matched to a gene. Per germline, CDR1 LGHDT and CDR2 YNNKEL (reference sequence). The CDR3 region has the DNA TGTGCCAGCAGCTGGACAGGTATGAACACTGAAGCTTTCTTT. Translation gives CASSWTGMNTEAFF.